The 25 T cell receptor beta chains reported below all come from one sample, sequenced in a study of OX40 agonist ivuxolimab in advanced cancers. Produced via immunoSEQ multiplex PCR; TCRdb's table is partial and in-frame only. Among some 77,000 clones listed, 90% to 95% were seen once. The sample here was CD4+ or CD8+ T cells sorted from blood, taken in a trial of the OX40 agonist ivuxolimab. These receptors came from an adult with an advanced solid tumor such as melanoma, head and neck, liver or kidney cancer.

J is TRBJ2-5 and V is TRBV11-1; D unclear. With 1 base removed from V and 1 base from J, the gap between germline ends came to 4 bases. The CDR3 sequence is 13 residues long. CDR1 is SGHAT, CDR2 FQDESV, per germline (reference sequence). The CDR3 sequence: CASSLGSQETQYF. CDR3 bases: TGTGCCAGCAGCTTAGGCAGCCAAGAGACCCAGTACTTC.

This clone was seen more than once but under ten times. CDR3 bases: TGCGCCAGCAGCCAACATCAAGGGAACACTGAAGCTTTCTTT. Translation gives CASSQHQGNTEAFF. This rearrangement joins TRBV4-1 to TRBJ1-1; no clear D gene. The germline V gene encodes CDR1 MGHRA and CDR2 YSYEKL. The CDR3 sequence is 14 residues long. V was shortened by 2 bases and J by 1 base, with 8 bases between the two germline ends.

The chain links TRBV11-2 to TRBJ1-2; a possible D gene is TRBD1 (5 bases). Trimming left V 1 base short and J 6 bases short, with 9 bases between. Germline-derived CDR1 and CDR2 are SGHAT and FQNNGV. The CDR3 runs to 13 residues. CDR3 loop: CASSLGGGNGYTF. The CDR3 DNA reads TGTGCCAGCAGCTTAGGGGGGGGAAATGGCTACACCTTC.

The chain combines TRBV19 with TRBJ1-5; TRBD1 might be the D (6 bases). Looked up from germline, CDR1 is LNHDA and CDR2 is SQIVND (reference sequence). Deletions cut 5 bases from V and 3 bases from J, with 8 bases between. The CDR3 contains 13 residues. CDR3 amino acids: CASSRDTNQPQHF. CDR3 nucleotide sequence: TGTGCCAGTAGTCGGGACACCAATCAGCCCCAGCATTTT.

Here the CDR3 DNA reads TGTGCCATCACCCCGACTATGGCGGGAGGGCCATTAGATACGCAGTATTTT. It specifies CAITPTMAGGPLDTQYF. This sequence joins TRBV10-3 and TRBJ2-3, with TRBD2 matching 9 bases. This CDR3 spans 17 amino acids. Germline V lookup: CDR1 ENHRY, CDR2 SYGVKD. J was trimmed by 5 bases and V by 7 bases; bases with no gene match: 16.

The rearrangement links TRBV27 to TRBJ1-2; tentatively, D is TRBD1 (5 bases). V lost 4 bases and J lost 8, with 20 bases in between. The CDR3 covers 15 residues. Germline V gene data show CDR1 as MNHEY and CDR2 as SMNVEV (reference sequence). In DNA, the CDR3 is TGTGCCAGCAGTTCCGCGGGACTGGCACTTAAGGGCTACACCTTC. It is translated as CASSSAGLALKGYTF.

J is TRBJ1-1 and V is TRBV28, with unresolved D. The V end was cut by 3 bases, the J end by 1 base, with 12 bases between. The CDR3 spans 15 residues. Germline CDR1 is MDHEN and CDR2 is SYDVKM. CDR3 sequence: CASSFNRDSNTEAFF. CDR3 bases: TGTGCCAGCAGTTTTAACCGGGATTCGAACACTGAAGCTTTCTTT.

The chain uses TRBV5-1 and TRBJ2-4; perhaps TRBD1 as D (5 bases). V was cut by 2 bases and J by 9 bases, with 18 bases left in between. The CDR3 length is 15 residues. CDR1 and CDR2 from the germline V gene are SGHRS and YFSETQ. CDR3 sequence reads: CASSFESQPQGIQYF. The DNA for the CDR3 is TGCGCCAGCAGCTTCGAATCGCAGCCGCAGGGCATTCAGTACTTC.

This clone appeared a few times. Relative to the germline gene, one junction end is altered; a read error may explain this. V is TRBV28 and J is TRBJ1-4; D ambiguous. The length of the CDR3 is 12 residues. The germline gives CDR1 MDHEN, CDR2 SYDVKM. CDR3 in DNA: TGTGCCAGCAGTATCCCGGATAGTGTGATACATTTT. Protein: CASSIPDSVIHF.

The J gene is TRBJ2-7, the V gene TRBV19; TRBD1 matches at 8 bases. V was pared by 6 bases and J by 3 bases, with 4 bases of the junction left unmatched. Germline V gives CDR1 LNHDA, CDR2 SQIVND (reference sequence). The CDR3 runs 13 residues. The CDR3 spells CASRRDRNYEQYF. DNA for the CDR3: TGTGCCAGTAGAAGGGACAGGAACTACGAGCAGTACTTC.

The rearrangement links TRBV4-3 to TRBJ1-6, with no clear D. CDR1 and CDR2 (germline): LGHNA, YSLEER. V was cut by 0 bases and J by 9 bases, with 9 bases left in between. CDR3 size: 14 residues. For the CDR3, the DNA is TGCGCCAGCAGCCAAGACCAAGGCAGTTCACCCCTCCACTTT. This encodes CASSQDQGSSPLHF.

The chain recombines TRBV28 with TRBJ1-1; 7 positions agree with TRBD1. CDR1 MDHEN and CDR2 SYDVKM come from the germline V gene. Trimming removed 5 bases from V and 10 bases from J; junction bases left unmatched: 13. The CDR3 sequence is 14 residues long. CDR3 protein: CASSHTDRYRGAFF. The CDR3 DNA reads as TGTGCCAGCAGTCACACGGACAGGTACCGCGGAGCTTTCTTT.

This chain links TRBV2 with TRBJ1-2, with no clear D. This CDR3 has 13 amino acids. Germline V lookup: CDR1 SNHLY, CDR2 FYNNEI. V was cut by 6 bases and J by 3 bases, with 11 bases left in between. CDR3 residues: CASRRERDYGYTF. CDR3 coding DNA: TGTGCCAGCAGGAGGGAGCGCGACTATGGCTACACCTTC.

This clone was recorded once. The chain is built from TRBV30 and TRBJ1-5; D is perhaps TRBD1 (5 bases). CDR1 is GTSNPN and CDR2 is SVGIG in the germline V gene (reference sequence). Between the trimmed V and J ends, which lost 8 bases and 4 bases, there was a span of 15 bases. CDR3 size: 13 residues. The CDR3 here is CAAGLRENQPQHF. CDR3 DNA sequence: TGTGCCGCCGGCCTCAGGGAAAATCAGCCCCAGCATTTT.

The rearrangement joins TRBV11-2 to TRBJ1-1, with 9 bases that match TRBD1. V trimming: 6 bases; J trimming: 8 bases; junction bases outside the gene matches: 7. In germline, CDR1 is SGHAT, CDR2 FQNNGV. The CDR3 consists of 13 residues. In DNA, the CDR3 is TGTGCCAGCAGACTACAGGGGGCCCAAGAAGCTTTCTTT. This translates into CASRLQGAQEAFF.

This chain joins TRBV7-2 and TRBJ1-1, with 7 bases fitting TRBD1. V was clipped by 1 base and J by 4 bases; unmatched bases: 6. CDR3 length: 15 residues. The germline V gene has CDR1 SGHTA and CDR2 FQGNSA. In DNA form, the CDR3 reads TGTGCCAGCAGCTTAGTACAGGGGAAGAGCACTGAAGCTTTCTTT. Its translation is CASSLVQGKSTEAFF.

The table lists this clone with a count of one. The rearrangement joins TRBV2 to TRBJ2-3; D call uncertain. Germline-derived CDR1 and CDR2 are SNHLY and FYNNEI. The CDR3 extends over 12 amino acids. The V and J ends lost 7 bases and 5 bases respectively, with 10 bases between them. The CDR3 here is CASNPTRDTQYF. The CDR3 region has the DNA TGTGCCAGCAATCCGACTCGAGATACGCAGTATTTT.

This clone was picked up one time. CDR3 nucleotides: TGTGCCAGCAGCGTAGCGCTAGCGGGGGCCACCGGGGAGCTGTTTTTT. Its translation: CASSVALAGATGELFF. The V call is TRBV9, the J call TRBJ2-2; the match to TRBD2 covers 10 bases. The CDR3 consists of 16 residues. With 0 bases clipped from V and 4 bases from J, the junction kept 3 bases outside the gene matches. CDR1 and CDR2 from the germline V gene are SGDLS and YYNGEE.

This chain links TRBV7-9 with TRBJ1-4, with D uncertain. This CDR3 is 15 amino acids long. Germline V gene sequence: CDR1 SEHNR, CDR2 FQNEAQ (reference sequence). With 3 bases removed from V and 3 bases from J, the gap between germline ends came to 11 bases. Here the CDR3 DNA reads TGTGCCAGCAGCTTTTACAGTCAGGCTAATGAAAAACTGTTTTTT. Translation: CASSFYSQANEKLFF.

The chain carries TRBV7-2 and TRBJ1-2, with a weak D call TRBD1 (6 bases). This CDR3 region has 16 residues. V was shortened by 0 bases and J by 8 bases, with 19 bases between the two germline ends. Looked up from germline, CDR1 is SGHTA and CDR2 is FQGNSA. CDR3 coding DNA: TGTGCCAGCAGCTTAGCCCTCTCCGGGGGCTCTAGGGGCTACACCTTC. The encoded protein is CASSLALSGGSRGYTF.

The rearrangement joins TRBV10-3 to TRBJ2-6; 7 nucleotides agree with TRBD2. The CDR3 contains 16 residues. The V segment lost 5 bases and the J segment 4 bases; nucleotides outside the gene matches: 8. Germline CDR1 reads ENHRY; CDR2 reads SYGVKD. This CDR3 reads CAISSPGAGGANVLTF. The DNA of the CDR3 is TGTGCCATCAGTTCCCCGGGAGCGGGAGGGGCCAACGTCCTGACTTTC.

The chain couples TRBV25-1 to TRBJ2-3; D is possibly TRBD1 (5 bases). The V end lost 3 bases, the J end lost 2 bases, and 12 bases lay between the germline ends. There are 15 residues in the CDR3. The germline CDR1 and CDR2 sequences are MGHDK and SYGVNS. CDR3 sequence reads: CASSEGLGPTDTQYF. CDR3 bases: TGTGCCAGCAGTGAGGGGCTCGGTCCCACAGATACGCAGTATTTT.

In nucleotides, the CDR3 is TGTGCCAGCAGTGAAAGCAGGGTAGCGGGAGTGGCAGAGACCCAGTACTTC. Translating it yields CASSESRVAGVAETQYF. This sequence joins TRBV6-1 and TRBJ2-5; 9 bases are a match to TRBD2. Germline-derived CDR1 and CDR2 are MNHNS and SASEGT. V shed 2 bases, J shed 4 bases, and the junction held 11 bases outside the gene matches. The CDR3 has 17 amino acids.

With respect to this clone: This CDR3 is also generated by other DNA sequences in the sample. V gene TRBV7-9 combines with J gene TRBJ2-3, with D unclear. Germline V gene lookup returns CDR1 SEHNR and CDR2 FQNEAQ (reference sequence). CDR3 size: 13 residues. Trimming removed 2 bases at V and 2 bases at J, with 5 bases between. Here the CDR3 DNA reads TGTGCCAGCAGCTTAAGGGACACAGATACGCAGTATTTT. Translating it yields CASSLRDTDTQYF.

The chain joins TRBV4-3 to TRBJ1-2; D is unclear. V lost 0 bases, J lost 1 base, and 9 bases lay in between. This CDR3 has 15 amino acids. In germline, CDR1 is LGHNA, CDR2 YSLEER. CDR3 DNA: TGCGCCAGCAGCCAAGACGTTACGGGTAACTATGGCTACACCTTC. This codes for CASSQDVTGNYGYTF.